Each of the 23 T cell receptor beta chains below was sequenced from the same sample in a study of CD8+ T cells in alopecia areata. cDNA serving as the sequencing template came from extracted, reverse transcribed RNA. The protocol was immunoSEQ multiplex PCR, while the TCRdb copy is restricted to in-frame clones and leaves out a portion. The data contain 150,000 to 200,000 clones, roughly 50% of them singletons. The specimen was CD4+ T cells sorted from blood. These TCRs come from a human donor in good health.

V gene TRBV18 combines with J gene TRBJ2-5; D possibly corresponds to TRBD2 (5 bases). Between the trimmed V and J ends, which lost 3 bases and 5 bases, there was a span of 13 bases. Germline CDR1 and CDR2: KGHSH and LQKENI. The CDR3 is 14 residues long. CDR3 coding DNA: TGTGCCAGCTCACCGGAGGTCGGTAGGGAGACCCAGTACTTC. Protein: CASSPEVGRETQYF.

This rearrangement joins TRBV10-3 to TRBJ2-5; no firm D call. The germline V gene has CDR1 ENHRY and CDR2 SYGVKD. The V end was cut by 4 bases, the J end by 5 bases, with 8 bases between. There are 12 residues in the CDR3. DNA for the CDR3: TGTGCCATCAGTGTGACCGGTGAGACCCAGTACTTC. Translation: CAISVTGETQYF.

The rearrangement uses TRBV30 and TRBJ2-5; D perhaps matches TRBD1 (5 bases). V shed 1 base and J shed 4 bases, with 7 bases lying between them. Germline assignment: CDR1 GTSNPN and CDR2 SVGIG (reference sequence). CDR3 length: 12 residues. CDR3 coding DNA: TGTGCCTGGAGTGGACAGCCAGAGACCCAGTACTTC. It is translated as CAWSGQPETQYF.

This clone came up a few times. This sequence joins TRBV29-1 and TRBJ2-1; D unclear. Trimming took 2 bases from V and 8 from J, leaving 10 bases between them. Germline CDR1 is SQVTM and CDR2 is ANQGSEA. This CDR3 comprises 12 residues. This chain's CDR3 is CSVESGRDEQFF. The CDR3 DNA follows: TGCAGCGTTGAATCCGGCCGGGATGAGCAGTTCTTC.

The chain uses TRBV7-2 and TRBJ2-5; D unclear. CDR3 length: 12 amino acids. Germline CDR1 SGHTA, CDR2 FQGNSA. The V and J ends lost 5 bases and 6 bases respectively, with 10 bases between them. The chain's CDR3 is CASSEQSQTQYF. As DNA, the CDR3 is TGTGCCAGCAGCGAACAAAGCCAGACCCAGTACTTC.

There are many counts of this clone. The chain has TRBV18 and TRBJ2-2, with D uncertain. V was clipped by 5 bases and J by 8 bases, with 18 bases between them. CDR1 is KGHSH, CDR2 LQKENI, per germline. The CDR3 has 15 amino acids. CDR3: CASSDTHSTTGELFF. CDR3 coding DNA: TGTGCCAGCTCAGATACTCATTCGACGACGGGGGAGCTGTTTTTT.

J is TRBJ1-5 and V is TRBV4-1; D call uncertain. Trimming took 2 bases from V and 0 from J, leaving 8 bases between them. Germline CDR1 MGHRA, CDR2 YSYEKL. The CDR3 has 15 residues. In DNA form, the CDR3 reads TGCGCCAGCAGCCAAACGCCAAATAGCAATCAGCCCCAGCATTTT. It yields the protein CASSQTPNSNQPQHF.

CDR3 amino acids: CASETGTTRNQPQHF. Here the CDR3 DNA reads TGTGCCAGTGAGACCGGGACAACCCGCAATCAGCCCCAGCATTTT. The chain links TRBV19 to TRBJ1-5; a weak D match, TRBD1 (6 bases). Germline CDR1 LNHDA, CDR2 SQIVND (reference sequence). The length of the CDR3 is 15 residues. Trimming stripped 8 bases from V and 2 bases from J, with 16 bases between.

This clone was observed a handful of times. V usage is TRBV10-3 and J usage is TRBJ2-7; the match to TRBD1 covers 9 bases. V lost 6 bases to trimming and J lost 5 bases; unmatched junction nucleotides: 8. The CDR3 runs to 14 residues. The germline V gene has CDR1 ENHRY and CDR2 SYGVKD. CDR3 residues: CAISKDRGRDEQYF. CDR3 coding DNA: TGTGCCATCAGCAAGGACAGGGGCCGGGACGAGCAGTACTTC.

This clone was observed a handful of times. The CDR3 spells CASRGDGLVGEQYF. CDR3 nucleotides: TGTGCCAGCAGGGGGGACGGCCTAGTGGGGGAGCAGTACTTC. The rearrangement uses TRBV2 and TRBJ2-7, with D tentatively TRBD1 or TRBD2 (5 bases each). This CDR3 has 14 amino acids. Germline V gene sequence: CDR1 SNHLY, CDR2 FYNNEI. The V and J ends lost 6 bases and 7 bases respectively, with 19 bases between them.

V is TRBV5-4 and J is TRBJ2-5; either TRBD1 or TRBD2 may supply D (5 bases each). Looked up from germline, CDR1 is SGHNT and CDR2 is YYREEE (reference sequence). The germline V and J ends were trimmed by 6 bases and 5 bases, with 23 bases remaining between them. This CDR3 region has 16 residues. The CDR3 spells CASTQDPQGVRETQYF. CDR3 DNA sequence: TGTGCCAGCACCCAGGACCCGCAGGGAGTTCGCGAGACCCAGTACTTC.

V and J are TRBV2 and TRBJ2-1; D unclear. V lost 8 bases and J lost 6, with 2 bases in between. Germline CDR1 is SNHLY and CDR2 is FYNNEI. The CDR3 consists of 9 residues. This CDR3 reads CASSNEQFF. CDR3 bases: TGTGCCAGCTCCAATGAGCAGTTCTTC.

In its sample, this clone was seen a few times. The CDR3 bases are TGCAGCGTTCAACGACAGGGACTGGGTGAAAAACTGTTTTTT. It codes for CSVQRQGLGEKLFF. This chain links TRBV29-1 with TRBJ1-4; TRBD1 matches at 7 bases. The CDR3 is made up of 14 amino acids. The ends lost 5 bases at V and 7 bases at J; junction bases unmatched: 10. Germline loops: CDR1 SQVTM, CDR2 ANQGSEA.

The chain has TRBV2 and TRBJ2-1, with D unclear. V was clipped by 3 bases and J by 3 bases, with 6 bases between them. The germline CDR1 and CDR2 sequences are SNHLY and FYNNEI. The CDR3 has 13 residues. The CDR3 DNA sequence: TGTGCCAGCAGTGATAGGGTCTACAATGAGCAGTTCTTC. Translation: CASSDRVYNEQFF.

This clone was observed many times. The J gene is TRBJ2-6, the V gene TRBV5-4; no reliable D call. This CDR3 is 15 amino acids long. V gave up 3 bases and J gave up 4 bases, with 11 bases separating them. Germline lookup yields CDR1 SGHNT and CDR2 YYREEE (reference sequence). Here the CDR3 DNA reads TGTGCCAGCAGCTCCGCCCGATGGGGGGCCAACGTCCTGACTTTC. This encodes CASSSARWGANVLTF.

DNA for the CDR3: TGTGCCAGCAGCTCCCGACAGGGGGTGGGGACCCAGTACTTC. It is translated as CASSSRQGVGTQYF. The chain couples TRBV11-2 to TRBJ2-5; 9 nucleotides agree with TRBD1. There are 14 residues in the CDR3. The germline V gene encodes CDR1 SGHAT and CDR2 FQNNGV. Trimming removed 4 bases from V and 7 bases from J; junction bases left unmatched: 7.

In this sample, this clone turned up once. The V gene is TRBV30, the J gene TRBJ1-5; 7 bases match TRBD1. The germline gives CDR1 GTSNPN, CDR2 SVGIG (reference sequence). This CDR3 is built from 17 residues. DNA of the CDR3: TGTGACCATGTTCCCCACAGGGGAATCGTGTGCAATCAGCCCCAGCATTTT. Its translation is CDHVPHRGIVCNQPQHF.

The rearrangement links TRBV29-1 to TRBJ2-5, with 12 nucleotides matching TRBD1. Germline loops: CDR1 SQVTM, CDR2 ANQGSEA. This CDR3 is 13 amino acids long. The trim removed 7 bases at V and 5 bases at J, leaving 5 bases unmatched. For the CDR3, the DNA is TGCAGCGCCGGGACAGGGGGCGGGGAGACCCAGTACTTC. Translation: CSAGTGGGETQYF.

The chain uses TRBV5-1 and TRBJ2-5; TRBD2 agrees at 12 bases. This CDR3 is built from 17 residues. With V trimmed by 0 bases and J by 3 bases, 6 bases remained unmatched. The germline V gene has CDR1 SGHRS and CDR2 YFSETQ. This chain's CDR3 is CASSLANRLAGEETQYF. As DNA, the CDR3 is TGCGCCAGCAGCTTGGCCAACCGACTAGCGGGAGAAGAGACCCAGTACTTC.

The J gene is TRBJ2-7, the V gene TRBV27; 11 positions agree with TRBD2. The CDR3 extends over 14 amino acids. CDR1 is MNHEY, CDR2 SMNVEV, per germline (reference sequence). The V and J ends lost 5 bases and 5 bases, in that order; junction bases with no gene match: 5. CDR3 sequence: CASSTSGRLHEQYF. In DNA form, the CDR3 reads TGTGCCAGCAGTACTAGCGGGAGACTCCACGAGCAGTACTTC.

This sequence joins TRBV30 and TRBJ2-7, with D unclear. Trimming stripped 0 bases from V and 0 bases from J, with 6 bases between. CDR3 length: 13 amino acids. CDR1 GTSNPN and CDR2 SVGIG come from the germline V gene (reference sequence). Written as DNA, the CDR3 is TGTGCCTGGAGTGTTTGGAGCTCCTACGAGCAGTACTTC. Translation: CAWSVWSSYEQYF.

J is TRBJ2-3 and V is TRBV4-1, with 8 nucleotides matching TRBD1. After removal of 5 bases from V and 2 bases from J, the junction contained 6 bases not matched to a gene. Germline V lookup: CDR1 MGHRA, CDR2 YSYEKL. CDR3 length equals 15 residues. DNA of the CDR3: TGCGCCAGCAGCTCCCGGACAGGGTTCACAGATACGCAGTATTTT. It encodes CASSSRTGFTDTQYF.

The V call is TRBV5-4, the J call TRBJ2-6; 8 bases are a match to TRBD1. The CDR3 consists of 18 residues. CDR1 and CDR2 from the germline V gene are SGHNT and YYREEE (reference sequence). Trimming cost V 4 bases and J 0 bases; bases outside gene matches: 9. The CDR3: CASSTDRDRNSGANVLTF. CDR3 sequence (DNA): TGTGCCAGCAGCACGGACCGGGACAGGAACTCTGGGGCCAACGTCCTGACTTTC.